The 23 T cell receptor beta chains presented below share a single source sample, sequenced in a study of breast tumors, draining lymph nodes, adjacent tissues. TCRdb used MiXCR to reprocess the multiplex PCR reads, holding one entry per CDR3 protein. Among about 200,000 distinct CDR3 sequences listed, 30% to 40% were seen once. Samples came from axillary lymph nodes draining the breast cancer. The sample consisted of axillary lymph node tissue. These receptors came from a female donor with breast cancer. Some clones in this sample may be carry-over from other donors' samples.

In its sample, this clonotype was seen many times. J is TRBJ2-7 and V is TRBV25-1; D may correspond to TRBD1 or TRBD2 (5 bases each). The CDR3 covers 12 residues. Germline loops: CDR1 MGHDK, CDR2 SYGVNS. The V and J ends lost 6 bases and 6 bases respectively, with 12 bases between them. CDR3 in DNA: TGTGCCAGCAGCGGGGCCGGGGTCGAGCAGTACTTC. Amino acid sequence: CASSGAGVEQYF.

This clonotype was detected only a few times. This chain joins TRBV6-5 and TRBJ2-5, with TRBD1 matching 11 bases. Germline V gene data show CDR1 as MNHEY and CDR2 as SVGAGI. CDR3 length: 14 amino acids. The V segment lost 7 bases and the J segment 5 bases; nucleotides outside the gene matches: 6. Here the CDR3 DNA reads TGTGCCAGCAAGCCCGGGACAGGGGGGGAGACCCAGTACTTC. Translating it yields CASKPGTGGETQYF.

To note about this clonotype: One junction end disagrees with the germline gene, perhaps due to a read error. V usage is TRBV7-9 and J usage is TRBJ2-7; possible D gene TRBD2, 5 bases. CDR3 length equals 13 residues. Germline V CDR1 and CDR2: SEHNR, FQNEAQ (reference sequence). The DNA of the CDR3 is TGTGCCAGCAGCCCTAGGTACGACTACGGGCAGTACTTC. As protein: CASSPRYDYGQYF.

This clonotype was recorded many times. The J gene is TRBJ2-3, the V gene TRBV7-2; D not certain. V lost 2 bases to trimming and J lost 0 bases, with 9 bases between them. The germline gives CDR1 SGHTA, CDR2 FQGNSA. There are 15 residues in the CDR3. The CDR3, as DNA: TGTGCCAGCAGCTTATTCACCACTAGCACAGATACGCAGTATTTT. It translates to CASSLFTTSTDTQYF.

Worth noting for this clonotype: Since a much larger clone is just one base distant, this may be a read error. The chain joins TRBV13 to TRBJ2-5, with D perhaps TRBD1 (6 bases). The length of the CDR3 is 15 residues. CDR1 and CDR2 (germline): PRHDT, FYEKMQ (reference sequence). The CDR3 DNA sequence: TGTGCCGGCAGCTTAAGCGGCAGGGGTAAGGAGACCCAGTACTTC. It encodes CAGSLSGRGKETQYF.

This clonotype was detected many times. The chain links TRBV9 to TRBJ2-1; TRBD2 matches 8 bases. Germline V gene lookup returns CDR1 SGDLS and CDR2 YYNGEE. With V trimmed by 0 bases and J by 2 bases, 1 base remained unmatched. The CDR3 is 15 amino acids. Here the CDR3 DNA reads TGTGCCAGCAGCGTAGAACTAGCGGCCTACAATGAGCAGTTCTTC. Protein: CASSVELAAYNEQFF.

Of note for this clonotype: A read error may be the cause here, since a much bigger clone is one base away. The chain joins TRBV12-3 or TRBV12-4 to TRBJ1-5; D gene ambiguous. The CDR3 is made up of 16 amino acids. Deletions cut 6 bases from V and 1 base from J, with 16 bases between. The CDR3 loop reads CASSPDLRGSNQPQHF. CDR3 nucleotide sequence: TGTGCCAGCAGCCCGGACCTAAGAGGCAGCAATCAGCCCCAGCATTTT.

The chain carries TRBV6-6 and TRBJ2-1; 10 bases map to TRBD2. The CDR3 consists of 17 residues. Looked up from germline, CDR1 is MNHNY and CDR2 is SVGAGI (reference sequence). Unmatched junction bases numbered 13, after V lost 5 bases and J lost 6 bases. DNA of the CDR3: TGTGCCAGCAGTCACCCCCCCGGTAGCGGGAGGACCAATGAGCAGTTCTTC. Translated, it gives CASSHPPGSGRTNEQFF.

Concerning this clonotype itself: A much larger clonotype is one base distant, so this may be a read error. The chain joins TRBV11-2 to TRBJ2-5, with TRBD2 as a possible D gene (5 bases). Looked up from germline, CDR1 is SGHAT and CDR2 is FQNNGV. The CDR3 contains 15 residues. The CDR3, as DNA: TGTGCCAGCAGCTTAGCGGGGTGGCACCAGGAGACCCAGTACTTC. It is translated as CASSLAGWHQETQYF.

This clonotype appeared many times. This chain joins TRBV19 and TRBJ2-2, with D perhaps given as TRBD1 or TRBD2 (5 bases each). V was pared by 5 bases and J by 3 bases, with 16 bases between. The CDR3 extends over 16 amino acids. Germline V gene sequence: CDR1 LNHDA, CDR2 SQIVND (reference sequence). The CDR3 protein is CASSPTGTPDTGELFF. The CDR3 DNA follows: TGTGCCAGTAGTCCGACCGGGACCCCCGACACCGGGGAGCTGTTTTTT.

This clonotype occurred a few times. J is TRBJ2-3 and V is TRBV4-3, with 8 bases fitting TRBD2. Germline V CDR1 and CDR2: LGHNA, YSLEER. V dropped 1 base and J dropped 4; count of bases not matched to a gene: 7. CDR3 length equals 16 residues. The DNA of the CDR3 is TGCGCCAGCAGCCAAGGGGCGAGCGGGAGACCAGATACGCAGTATTTT. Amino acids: CASSQGASGRPDTQYF.

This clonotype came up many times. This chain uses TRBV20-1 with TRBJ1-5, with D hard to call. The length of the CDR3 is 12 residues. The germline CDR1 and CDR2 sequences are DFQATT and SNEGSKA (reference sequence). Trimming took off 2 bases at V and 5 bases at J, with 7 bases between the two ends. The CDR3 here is CSARSGDQPQHF. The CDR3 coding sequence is TGCAGTGCTAGAAGCGGGGATCAGCCCCAGCATTTT.

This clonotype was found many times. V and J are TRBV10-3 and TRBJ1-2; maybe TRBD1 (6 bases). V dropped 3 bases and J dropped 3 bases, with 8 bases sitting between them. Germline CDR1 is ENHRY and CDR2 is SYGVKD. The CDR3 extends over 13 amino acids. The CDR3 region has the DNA TGTGCCATCAGTGAAAGGGGGGACTATGGCTACACCTTC. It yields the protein CAISERGDYGYTF.

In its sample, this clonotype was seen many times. The CDR3 DNA reads as TGTGCCAGCAGTTACGAGGAGTTCTCCTACGAGCAGTACTTC. It specifies CASSYEEFSYEQYF. The V gene is TRBV6-6, the J gene TRBJ2-7; D unresolved. This CDR3 contains 14 residues. CDR1 is MNHNY and CDR2 is SVGAGI in the germline V gene (reference sequence). V lost 2 bases and J 0 bases, leaving 8 bases between the germline ends.

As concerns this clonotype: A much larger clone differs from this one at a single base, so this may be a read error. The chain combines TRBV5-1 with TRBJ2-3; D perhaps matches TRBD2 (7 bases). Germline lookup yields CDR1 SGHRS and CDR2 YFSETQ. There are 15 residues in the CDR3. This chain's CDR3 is CVSSLEGGGTDTQYF. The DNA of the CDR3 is TGCGTCAGCAGCTTGGAGGGGGGGGGCACAGATACGCAGTATTTT.

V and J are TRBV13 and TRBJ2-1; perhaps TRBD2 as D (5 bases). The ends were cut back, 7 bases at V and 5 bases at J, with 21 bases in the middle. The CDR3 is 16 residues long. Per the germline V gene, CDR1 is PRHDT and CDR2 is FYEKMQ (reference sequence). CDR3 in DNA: TGTGCCAGCACCTTTCTAGCTCCCTCGGGAAACAATGAGCAGTTCTTC. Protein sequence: CASTFLAPSGNNEQFF.

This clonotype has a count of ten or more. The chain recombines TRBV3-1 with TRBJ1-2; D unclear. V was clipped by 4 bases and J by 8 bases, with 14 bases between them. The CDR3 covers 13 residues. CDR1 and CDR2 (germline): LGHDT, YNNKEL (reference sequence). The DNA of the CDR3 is TGTGCCAGCAGCCTCGGCCAGGCGTGGGGCTACACCTTC. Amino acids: CASSLGQAWGYTF.

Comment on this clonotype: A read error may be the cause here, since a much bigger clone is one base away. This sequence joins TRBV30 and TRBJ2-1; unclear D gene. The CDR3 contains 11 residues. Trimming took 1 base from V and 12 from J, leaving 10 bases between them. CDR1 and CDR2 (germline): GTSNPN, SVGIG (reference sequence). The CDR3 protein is CAWSGVKGQFF. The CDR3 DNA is TGTGCCTGGAGTGGGGTGAAGGGGCAGTTCTTC.

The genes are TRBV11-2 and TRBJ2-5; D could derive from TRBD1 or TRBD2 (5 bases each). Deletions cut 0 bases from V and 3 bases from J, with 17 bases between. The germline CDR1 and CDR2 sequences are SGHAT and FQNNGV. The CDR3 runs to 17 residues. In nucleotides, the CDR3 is TGTGCCAGCAGCTTAGATCGGGCGAAGGGACCGAAAGAGACCCAGTACTTC. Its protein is CASSLDRAKGPKETQYF.

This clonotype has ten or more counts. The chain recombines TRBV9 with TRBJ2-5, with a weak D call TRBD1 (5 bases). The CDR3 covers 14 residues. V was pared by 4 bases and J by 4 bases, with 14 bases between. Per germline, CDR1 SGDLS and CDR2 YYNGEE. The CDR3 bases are TGTGCCAGCAGCACTCCAGGGATCTTAGAGACCCAGTACTTC. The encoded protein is CASSTPGILETQYF.

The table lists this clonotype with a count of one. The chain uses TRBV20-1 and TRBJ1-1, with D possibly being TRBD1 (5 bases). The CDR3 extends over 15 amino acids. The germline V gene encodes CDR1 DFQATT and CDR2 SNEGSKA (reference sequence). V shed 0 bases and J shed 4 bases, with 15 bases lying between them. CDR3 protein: CSARENEGMGTEAFF. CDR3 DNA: TGCAGTGCTAGAGAAAATGAGGGGATGGGCACTGAAGCTTTCTTT.

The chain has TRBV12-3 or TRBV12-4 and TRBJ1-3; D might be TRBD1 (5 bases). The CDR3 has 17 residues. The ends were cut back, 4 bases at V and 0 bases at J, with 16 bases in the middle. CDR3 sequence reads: CASSSWGRGLSGNTIYF. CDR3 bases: TGTGCCAGCAGTTCCTGGGGCCGGGGCCTCTCTGGAAACACCATATATTTT.

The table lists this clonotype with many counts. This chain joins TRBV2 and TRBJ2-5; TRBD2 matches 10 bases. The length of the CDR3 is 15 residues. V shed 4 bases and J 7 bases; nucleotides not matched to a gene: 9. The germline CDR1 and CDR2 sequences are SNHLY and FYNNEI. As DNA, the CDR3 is TGTGCCAGCAGTGTAGGGACTAGCGTTTTGGGGACCCAGTACTTC. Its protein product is CASSVGTSVLGTQYF.